This TCR beta chain was captured by sequencing in a study of cytomegalovirus exposure and HLA in healthy donors. Whole-study context: The 120 or so validation repertoires, a later analysis reported, used the same platform as the approximately 700 first-cohort repertoires. Points from the study as a whole: Many donors carried some public TCRs, although rarity characterized most TCR sequences. A few CMV-associated chains proved CMV antigen-specific in vitro. According to a later analysis, TCR clusters from the first cohort tended to co-occur in the roughly 110 validation repertoires.

V trimming: 5 bases; J trimming: 6 bases; junction bases outside the gene matches: 7. Germline V gene data show CDR1 as MDHEN and CDR2 as SYDVKM. This CDR3 has 13 residues. Clones were sequenced by immunoSEQ multiplex PCR, and TCRdb holds only the in-frame ones, with some missing. The sample carries a few hundred thousand clones, 86% recorded once. Remarks on this clone: What it recognizes is unknown.

The TCR originated in a woman aged 18-29 years in good health and CMV-seronegative. V gene TRBV28 combines with J gene TRBJ2-7; 7 positions agree with TRBD1. The material sequenced was PBMCs. CDR3 sequence (DNA): TGTGCCAGCAGTGCGACAGGGTATGGCGAGCAGTACTTC. Protein product: CASSATGYGEQYF.